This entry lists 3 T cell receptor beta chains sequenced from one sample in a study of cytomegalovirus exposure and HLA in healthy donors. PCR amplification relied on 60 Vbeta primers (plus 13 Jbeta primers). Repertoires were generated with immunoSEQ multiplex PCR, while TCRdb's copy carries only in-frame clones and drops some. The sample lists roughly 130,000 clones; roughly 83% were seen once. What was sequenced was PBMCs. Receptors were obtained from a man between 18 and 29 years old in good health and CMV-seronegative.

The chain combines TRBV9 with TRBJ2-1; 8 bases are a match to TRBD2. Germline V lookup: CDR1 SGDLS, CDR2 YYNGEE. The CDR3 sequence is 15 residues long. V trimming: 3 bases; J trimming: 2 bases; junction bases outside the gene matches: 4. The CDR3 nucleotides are TGTGCCAGCAGCGGAGGACTAGCCGCCTACAATGAGCAGTTCTTC. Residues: CASSGGLAAYNEQFF.

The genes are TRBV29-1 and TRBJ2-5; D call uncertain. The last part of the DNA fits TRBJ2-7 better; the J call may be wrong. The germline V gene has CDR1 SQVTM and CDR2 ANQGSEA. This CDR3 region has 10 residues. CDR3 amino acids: CSVADAEQYF. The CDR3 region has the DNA TGCAGCGTCGCGGATGCCGAGCAGTACTTC.

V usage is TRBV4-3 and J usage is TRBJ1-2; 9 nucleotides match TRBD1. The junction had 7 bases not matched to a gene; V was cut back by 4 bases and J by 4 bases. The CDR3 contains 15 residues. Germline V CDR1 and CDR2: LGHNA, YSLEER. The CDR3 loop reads CASSLKPDRGYGYTF. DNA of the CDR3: TGCGCCAGCAGCCTAAAACCGGACAGGGGCTATGGCTACACCTTC.